The 4 T cell receptor beta chains in this list originate from one sample, sequenced in a study of early T cells in non-severe SARS-CoV-2 infection. TCRdb reprocessed the 5' RACE reads with MiXCR, giving one entry per CDR3 protein. The sample holds tens of thousands of distinct CDR3 sequences, approximately 15% seen once. Sequencing used whole blood. These receptors originate from an adult who was a healthcare worker with PCR-confirmed SARS-CoV-2 infection or an uninfected control (not recorded which).

This clonotype was found a few times. The rearrangement links TRBV29-1 to TRBJ1-1; D possibly corresponds to TRBD1 (6 bases). The V gene lost 8 bases and the J gene lost 5 bases, with 15 bases spanning the gap. This CDR3 spans 12 amino acids. CDR1 and CDR2 (germline): SQVTM, ANQGSEA. DNA for the CDR3: TGCAGCTCTTGGGGGCGCGGGACTGAAGCTTTCTTT. Protein: CSSWGRGTEAFF.

V is TRBV7-9 and J is TRBJ2-5; D uncertain. V lost 1 base to trimming and J lost 7 bases, with 1 base between them. The CDR3 extends over 10 amino acids. Per the germline V gene, CDR1 is SEHNR and CDR2 is FQNEAQ (reference sequence). The CDR3 DNA reads as TGTGCCAGCAGCTTAGGGACCCAGTACTTC. Its protein is CASSLGTQYF.

This clonotype was observed a few times. The chain recombines TRBV24-1 with TRBJ2-5; 9 bases align to TRBD1. Looked up from germline, CDR1 is KGHDR and CDR2 is SFDVKD. The CDR3 consists of 14 residues. V lost 4 bases, J lost 4 bases, and 3 bases stayed unmatched. CDR3 DNA: TGTGCCACCAGTGACCCGACAGGGGGAGAGACCCAGTACTTC. Translating gives CATSDPTGGETQYF.

By its share, this clonotype is medium-sized (0.01 to 0.1%). The rearrangement uses TRBV20-1 and TRBJ2-1, with 9 bases fitting TRBD2. Germline-derived CDR1 and CDR2 are DFQATT and SNEGSKA (reference sequence). Trimming removed 6 bases from V and 7 bases from J; junction bases left unmatched: 10. CDR3 size: 14 residues. CDR3: CSAFPGLAVNEQFF. CDR3 in DNA: TGCAGTGCCTTCCCGGGACTAGCAGTAAATGAGCAGTTCTTC.